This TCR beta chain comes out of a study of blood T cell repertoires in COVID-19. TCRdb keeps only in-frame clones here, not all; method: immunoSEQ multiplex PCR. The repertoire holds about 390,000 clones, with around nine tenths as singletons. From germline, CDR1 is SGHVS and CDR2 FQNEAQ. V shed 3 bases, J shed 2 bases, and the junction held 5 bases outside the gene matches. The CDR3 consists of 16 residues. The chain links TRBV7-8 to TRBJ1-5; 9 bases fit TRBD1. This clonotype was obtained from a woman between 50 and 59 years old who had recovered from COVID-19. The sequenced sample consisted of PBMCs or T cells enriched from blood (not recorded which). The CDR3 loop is CASSFTGGSGNQPQHF. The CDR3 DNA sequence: TGTGCCAGCAGCTTTACAGGGGGCTCGGGCAATCAGCCCCAGCATTTT.